This paragraph reports one T cell receptor beta chain. Many counts were recorded for this clonotype. The antigen this receptor binds is unknown. Base qualities were left out, and no much larger clone turns up one base away. The sample was run on an Illumina HiSeq 2500. Quantitative 5'-RACE with molecular barcodes was used to prepare TCR beta libraries. In the paper's pipeline: Disease-linked TCR variants were identified with a new computational method built on a probabilistic model of VDJ rearrangement. The public reads were reanalyzed by TCRdb: fastp trimming at Q25, MiXCR alignment, in-frame beta chains only. When rows share a CDR3 protein, they turn into one entry using the most common DNA and genes. TCRdb's processing, not the authors' own work, is the source of the V and J calls. In this sample the table shows around 120,000 distinct CDR3 sequences, around 9.7% of which occur a single time. Roughly 3.4% of the sample lies in the top ten.

This entry is derived from a study of CD8 T cells in ankylosing spondylitis (dated by TCRdb to 2016 to 2017). Study-wide context: To find TCR variants linked to disease, the study profiled T cell receptor beta repertoires in ankylosing spondylitis patients and healthy donors. Peripheral blood was sampled, and synovial fluid was also collected from ankylosing spondylitis patients. In total, the full study cohort was made up of 85 to 140 healthy donors and approximately 24 ankylosing spondylitis patients. The investigation overall reported the following: Some of the motif variants had been reported before in the synovial fluid and blood of reactive arthritis patients, a finding that suggests common disease-initiation mechanisms. The disease-linked clones showed a CD8+ phenotype and occurred at relatively low frequencies in peripheral blood. The disease-linked clones were reported as significantly enriched in matched synovial fluid samples from ankylosing spondylitis patients. Blood from ankylosing spondylitis patients appeared to be characterized by a TCR beta motif made up of fewer than ten highly homologous amino acid variants.

Inclusive of the bounding cysteine and phenylalanine, the CDR3 is 13 residues long. Only CDR3 DNA remains: 39 bases, in frame from the first base. Based on the germline V gene (reference sequence), the CDR1 and CDR2 sequences are SGHKS and YYEKEE. Relative to germline, V is 5 bases shorter and J is 5 bases shorter, with 13 bases between their ends. This clonotype was sampled from a male donor with ankylosing spondylitis or in good health (not recorded which). The chain was built from TRBV5-5 and TRBJ1-2; D gene: possibly TRBD1, on 6 matching bases. Source material: blood, either unsorted or a sorted T cell fraction (not recorded which). This receptor carries the CDR3 CASRFTGSYGYTF. The DNA sequence is TGTGCCAGCAGATTCACAGGGAGTTATGGCTACACCTTC.